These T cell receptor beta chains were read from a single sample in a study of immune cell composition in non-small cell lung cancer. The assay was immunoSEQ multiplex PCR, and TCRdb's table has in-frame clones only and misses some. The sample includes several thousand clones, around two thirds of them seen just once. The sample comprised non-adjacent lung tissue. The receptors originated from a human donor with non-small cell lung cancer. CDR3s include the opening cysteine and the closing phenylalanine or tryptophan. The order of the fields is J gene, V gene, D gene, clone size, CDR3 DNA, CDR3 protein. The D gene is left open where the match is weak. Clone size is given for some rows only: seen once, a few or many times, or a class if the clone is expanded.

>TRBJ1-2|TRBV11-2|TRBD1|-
TGTGCCAGCAGCTTAGAACAGGGGGCATATGGCTACACCTTC
CASSLEQGAYGYTF
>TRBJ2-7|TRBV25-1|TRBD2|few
TGTGCCAGCGGCCAGGCAGCGGGGCCCTCCTACGAGCAGTACTTC
CASGQAAGPSYEQYF
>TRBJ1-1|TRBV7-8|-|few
TGTGCCAGCAGCCCTAAGCAGGGGCTGGGCACTGAAGCTTTCTTT
CASSPKQGLGTEAFF
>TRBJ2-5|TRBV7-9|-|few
TGTGCCAGCAGCCGGACTGGCGGAGGAGAGACCCAGTACTTC
CASSRTGGGETQYF
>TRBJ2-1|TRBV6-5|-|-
TGTGCCAGCAGTCCCGGTGGGCGGGGAGAGCAGTTCTTC
CASSPGGRGEQFF
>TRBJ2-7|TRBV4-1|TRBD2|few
TGCGCCAGCAGCCATGGACTAGCGGGGGTGAGCTCCTACGAGCAGTACTTC
CASSHGLAGVSSYEQYF
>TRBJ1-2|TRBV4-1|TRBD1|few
TGCGCCAGCAGCCAGGACAGGGGCTATGGCTACACCTTC
CASSQDRGYGYTF
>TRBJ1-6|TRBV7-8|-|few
TGTGCCAGCAGCTTTACCCGGGATTCACCCCTCCACTTT
CASSFTRDSPLHF
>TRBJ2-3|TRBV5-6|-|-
TGTGCCAGCAGCCCAGACGCTCGGGGAGATACGCAGTATTTT
CASSPDARGDTQYF
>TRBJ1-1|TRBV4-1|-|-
TGCGCCAGCAGCCAAGAAGGAGGGTGGGACACTGAAGCTTTCTTT
CASSQEGGWDTEAFF
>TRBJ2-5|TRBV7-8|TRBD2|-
TGTGCCAGCAGCCAGCACGGGGGGACCGGGGAGACCCAGTACTTC
CASSQHGGTGETQYF
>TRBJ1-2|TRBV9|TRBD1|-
TGTGCCAGCAGCGTAGATATCCGGACAGGGTCTTATAGCGGCTACACCTTC
CASSVDIRTGSYSGYTF
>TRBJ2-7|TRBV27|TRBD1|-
TGTGCCAGCAGTTCCGGGACAGGCCCCTCCTACGAGCAGTACTTC
CASSSGTGPSYEQYF
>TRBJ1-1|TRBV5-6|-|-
TGTGCCAGCAGCTACCCCACCCAGGCGAACGAAGCTTTCTTT
CASSYPTQANEAFF
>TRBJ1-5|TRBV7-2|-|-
TGTGCCAGCAGCTTAGAAGGGGTTAGGGGACAGCCCCAGCATTTT
CASSLEGVRGQPQHF
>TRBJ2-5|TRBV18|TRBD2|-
TGTGCCAGCTCACCACAAGCGGGGGGCGCCTACCGACAGACCCAGTACTTC
CASSPQAGGAYRQTQYF
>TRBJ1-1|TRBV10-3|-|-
TGTGCCATCAGCACGGGGTCAATGAACACTGAAGCTTTCTTT
CAISTGSMNTEAFF
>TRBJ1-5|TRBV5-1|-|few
TGCGCCAGCAGCTTGAACAGTGGCAATCAGCCCCAGCATTTT
CASSLNSGNQPQHF
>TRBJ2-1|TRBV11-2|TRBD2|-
TGTGCCAGCAGCTTACCGGGACTAGCTTCCGATGAGCAGTTCTTC
CASSLPGLASDEQFF
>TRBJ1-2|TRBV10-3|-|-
TGTGCCAGCAGTGCCTCCGCATTAGCTAACTATGGCTACACCTTC
CASSASALANYGYTF
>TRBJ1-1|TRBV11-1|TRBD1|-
TGTGCCAGCAGCTTAACAGGGGACGGCACTGAAGCTTTCTTT
CASSLTGDGTEAFF
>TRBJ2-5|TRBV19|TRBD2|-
TGTGCCAGTAGGCCCCCCTCGCGGGGGAGAAAGACCCAGTACTTC
CASRPPSRGRKTQYF